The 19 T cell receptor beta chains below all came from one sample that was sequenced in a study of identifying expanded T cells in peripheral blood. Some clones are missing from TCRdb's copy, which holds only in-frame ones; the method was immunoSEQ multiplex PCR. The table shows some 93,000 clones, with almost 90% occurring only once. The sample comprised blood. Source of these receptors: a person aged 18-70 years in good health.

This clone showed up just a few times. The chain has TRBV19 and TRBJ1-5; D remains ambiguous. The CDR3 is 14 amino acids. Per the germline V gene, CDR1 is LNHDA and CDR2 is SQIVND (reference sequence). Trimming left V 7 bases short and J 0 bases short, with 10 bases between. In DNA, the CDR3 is TGTGCCAGTACCACCCCCCCTAGCAATCAGCCCCAGCATTTT. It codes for CASTTPPSNQPQHF. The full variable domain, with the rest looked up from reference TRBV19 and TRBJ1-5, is DGGITQSPKYLFRKEGQNVTLSCEQNLNHDAMYWYRQDPGQGLRLIYYSQIVNDFQKGDIAEGYSVSREKKESFPLTVTSAQKNPTAFYLCASTTPPSNQPQHFGDGTRLSIL.

The CDR3 loop is CASSPLDSSYNEKLFF. For the CDR3, the DNA is TGCGCCAGCAGCCCCTTGGACAGCTCCTATAATGAAAAACTGTTTTTT. J is TRBJ1-4 and V is TRBV5-1, with D tentatively TRBD1 (6 bases). Trimming cost V 4 bases and J 4 bases, with 17 bases left between them. Germline V gene sequence: CDR1 SGHRS, CDR2 YFSETQ. This CDR3 region has 16 residues.

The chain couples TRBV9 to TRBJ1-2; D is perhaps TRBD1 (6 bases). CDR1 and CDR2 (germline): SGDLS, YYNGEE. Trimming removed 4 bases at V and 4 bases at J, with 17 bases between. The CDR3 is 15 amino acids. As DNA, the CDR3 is TGTGCCAGCAGCTCCCGACAGGTTTCAACCTATGGCTACACCTTC. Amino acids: CASSSRQVSTYGYTF.

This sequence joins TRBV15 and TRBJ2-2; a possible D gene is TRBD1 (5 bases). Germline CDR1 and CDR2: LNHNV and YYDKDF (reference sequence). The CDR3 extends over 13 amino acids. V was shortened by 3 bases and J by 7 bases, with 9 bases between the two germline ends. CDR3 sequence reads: CATSRGLDGELFF. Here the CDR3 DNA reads TGTGCCACCAGCAGGGGGCTGGACGGGGAGCTGTTTTTT.

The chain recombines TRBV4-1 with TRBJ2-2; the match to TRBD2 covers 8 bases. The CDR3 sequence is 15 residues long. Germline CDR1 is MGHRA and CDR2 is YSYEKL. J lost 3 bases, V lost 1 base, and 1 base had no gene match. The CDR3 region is CASSQAGLDTGELFF. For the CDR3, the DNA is TGCGCCAGCAGCCAAGCGGGACTAGACACCGGGGAGCTGTTTTTT.

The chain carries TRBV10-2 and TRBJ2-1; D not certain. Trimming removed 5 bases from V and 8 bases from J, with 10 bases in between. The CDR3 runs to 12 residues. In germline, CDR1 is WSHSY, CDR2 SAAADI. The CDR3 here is CASSTMGDEQFF. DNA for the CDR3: TGCGCCAGCAGTACTATGGGCGATGAGCAGTTCTTC.

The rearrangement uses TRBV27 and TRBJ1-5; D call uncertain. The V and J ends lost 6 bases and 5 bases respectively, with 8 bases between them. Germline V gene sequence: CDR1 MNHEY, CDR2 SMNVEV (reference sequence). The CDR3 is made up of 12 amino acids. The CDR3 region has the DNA TGTGCCAGCAGAAACCTTGATCAGCCCCAGCATTTT. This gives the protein CASRNLDQPQHF.

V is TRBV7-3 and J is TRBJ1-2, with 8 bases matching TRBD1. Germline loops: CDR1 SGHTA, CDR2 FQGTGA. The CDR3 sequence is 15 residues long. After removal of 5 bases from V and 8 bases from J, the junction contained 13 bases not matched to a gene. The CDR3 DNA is TGTGCCAGCAGCCCTGCCGCCAGGGGGCTGAGGGGCTACACCTTC. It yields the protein CASSPAARGLRGYTF.

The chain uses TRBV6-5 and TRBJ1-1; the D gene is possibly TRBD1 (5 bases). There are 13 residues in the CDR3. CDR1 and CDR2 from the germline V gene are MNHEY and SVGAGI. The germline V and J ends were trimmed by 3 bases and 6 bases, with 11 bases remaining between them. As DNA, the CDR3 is TGTGCCAGCAGTTATCGCACAGGTGCTGAAGCTTTCTTT. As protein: CASSYRTGAEAFF.

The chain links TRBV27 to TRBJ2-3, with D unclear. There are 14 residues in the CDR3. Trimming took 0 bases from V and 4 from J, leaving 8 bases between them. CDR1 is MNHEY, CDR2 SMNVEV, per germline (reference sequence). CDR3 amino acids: CASSLSLSADTQYF. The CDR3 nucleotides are TGTGCCAGCAGTTTATCATTGTCCGCAGATACGCAGTATTTT.

The CDR3 is CSVISGKYNEQFF. The CDR3 DNA reads as TGCAGCGTGATTAGCGGGAAATACAATGAGCAGTTCTTC. V is TRBV29-1 and J is TRBJ2-1; 8 nucleotides line up with TRBD2. Germline V gene lookup returns CDR1 SQVTM and CDR2 ANQGSEA. With 6 bases clipped from V and 4 bases from J, the junction kept 5 bases outside the gene matches. The CDR3 spans 13 residues.

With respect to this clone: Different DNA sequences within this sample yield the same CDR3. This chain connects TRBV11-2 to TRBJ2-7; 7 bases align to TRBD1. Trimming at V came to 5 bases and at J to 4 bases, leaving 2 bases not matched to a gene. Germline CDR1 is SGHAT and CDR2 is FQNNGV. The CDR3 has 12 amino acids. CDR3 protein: CASSPQGYEQYF. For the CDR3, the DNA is TGTGCCAGCAGCCCACAGGGGTACGAGCAGTACTTC.

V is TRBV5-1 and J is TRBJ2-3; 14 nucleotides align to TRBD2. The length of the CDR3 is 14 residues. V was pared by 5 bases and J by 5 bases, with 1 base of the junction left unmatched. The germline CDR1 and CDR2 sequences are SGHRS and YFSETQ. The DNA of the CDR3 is TGCGCCAGCAGGACTAGCGGGAGGGGAGATACGCAGTATTTT. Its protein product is CASRTSGRGDTQYF.

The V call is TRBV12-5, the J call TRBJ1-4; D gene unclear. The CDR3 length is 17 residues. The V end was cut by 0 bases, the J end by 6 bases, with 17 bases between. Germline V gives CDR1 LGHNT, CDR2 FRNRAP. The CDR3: CASGLVRLVRRDEKLFF. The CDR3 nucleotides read TGTGCTAGTGGTTTGGTACGGTTGGTTCGAAGGGATGAAAAACTGTTTTTT.

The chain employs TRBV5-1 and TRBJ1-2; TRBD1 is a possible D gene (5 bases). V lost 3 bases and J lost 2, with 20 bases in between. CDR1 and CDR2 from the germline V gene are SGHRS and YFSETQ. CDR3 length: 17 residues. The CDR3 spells CASSSYGIGEGNYGYTF. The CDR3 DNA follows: TGCGCCAGCAGCTCCTATGGCATAGGGGAGGGCAACTATGGCTACACCTTC.

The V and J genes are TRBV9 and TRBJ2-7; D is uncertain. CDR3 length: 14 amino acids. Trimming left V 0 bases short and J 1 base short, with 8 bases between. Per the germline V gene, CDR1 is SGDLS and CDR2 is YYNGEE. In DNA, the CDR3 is TGTGCCAGCAGCGTAGATGGGGTTTCCTACGAGCAGTACTTC. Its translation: CASSVDGVSYEQYF.

CDR3 region: CTSSQWDTNYGYTF. CDR3 DNA sequence: TGCACCAGCAGCCAATGGGACACCAACTATGGCTACACCTTC. The gene calls are TRBV1 and TRBJ1-2; TRBD1 is the table's D call, not checked against the DNA. TRBV1 is classified as a pseudogene. The CDR3 has 14 amino acids.

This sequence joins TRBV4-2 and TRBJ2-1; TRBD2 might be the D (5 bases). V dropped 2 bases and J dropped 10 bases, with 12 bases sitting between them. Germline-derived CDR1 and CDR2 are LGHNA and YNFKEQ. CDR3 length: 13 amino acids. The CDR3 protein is CASSQTLAQEQFF. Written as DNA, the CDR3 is TGTGCCAGCAGCCAAACTCTAGCACAGGAGCAGTTCTTC.

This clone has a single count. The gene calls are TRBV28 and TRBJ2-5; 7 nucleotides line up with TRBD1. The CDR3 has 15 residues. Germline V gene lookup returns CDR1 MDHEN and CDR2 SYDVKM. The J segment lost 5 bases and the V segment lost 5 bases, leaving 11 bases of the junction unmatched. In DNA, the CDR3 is TGTGCCAGCAGTCCCCTCAGGGGGAGTTGGGAGACCCAGTACTTC. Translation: CASSPLRGSWETQYF.